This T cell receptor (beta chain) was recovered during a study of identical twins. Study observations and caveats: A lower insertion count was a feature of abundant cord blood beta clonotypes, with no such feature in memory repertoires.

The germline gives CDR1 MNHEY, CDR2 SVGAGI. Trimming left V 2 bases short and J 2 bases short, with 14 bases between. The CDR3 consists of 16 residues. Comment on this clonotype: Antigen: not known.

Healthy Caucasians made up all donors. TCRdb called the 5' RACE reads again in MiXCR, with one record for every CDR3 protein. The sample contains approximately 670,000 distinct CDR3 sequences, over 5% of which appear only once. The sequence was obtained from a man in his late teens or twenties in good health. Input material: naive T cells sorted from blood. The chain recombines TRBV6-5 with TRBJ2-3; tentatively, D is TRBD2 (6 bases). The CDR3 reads CASSYGTLRDTDTQYF. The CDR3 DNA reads TGTGCCAGCAGTTACGGGACTCTTAGGGACACAGATACGCAGTATTTT.